This T cell receptor (beta chain) was sequenced for a study of T cells in tumors after PD-1 blockade. Turning to the study itself: No patient had prior checkpoint blockade, systemic immunosuppression, or radiotherapy within 4 weeks. Study conclusions and caveats: Some novel exhausted tumor clones appeared in pre-treatment blood, suggesting peripheral recruitment.

Germline CDR1 is LNHDA and CDR2 is SQIVND (reference sequence). CDR3 length: 13 amino acids. The V end lost 9 bases, the J end lost 1 base, and 12 bases lay between the germline ends. Genomic DNA template from tumor biopsies or peripheral blood, 616 ng to 6,004 ng input. About this clone: No antigen is known for it.

TCRdb's table, derived via immunoSEQ multiplex PCR, lists solely in-frame clones and lacks some. The repertoire holds around 60,000 clones, with around three quarters as singletons. Material: PBMCs, obtained before anti-PD-1 treatment. The clonotype originates from a human donor with basal cell carcinoma. The chain joins TRBV19 to TRBJ1-1; D gene unclear. CDR3 sequence: CASNRQSNTEAFF. The CDR3 DNA follows: TGTGCCAGCAACCGACAATCGAACACTGAAGCTTTCTTT.